One sample yielded the 10 T cell receptor beta chains listed below, sequenced in a study of vaccination and CD4 T cells after COVID-19 (dated by TCRdb to between 2021 and 2024). Taken with the paper, the label for treatment or condition translates to: roughly ten-day PBMC culture with coronavirus spike peptide pools or control peptides (ViraFEST assay). The library was prepared using PCR. Sequenced using an Illumina iSeq 100. TCR sequencing of DNA from cultured CD4+ T cells used the Oncomine TCR Beta short-read assay at the Johns Hopkins FTIC core. TCRdb took the public reads, trimmed them with fastp at Q25, ran MiXCR for clone calling and kept in-frame beta chains. Entries that share a CDR3 protein sequence are merged under the most common genes and DNA. Within this sample are roughly 12,000 distinct CDR3 sequences, with about 61% of them counted one time only. The top ten clones comprise about 7% of the sample.

No antigens are known for them. Sequenced material: CD4+ T cells from blood, cultured in vitro, taken before SARS-CoV-2 vaccination. All receptors derive from a human donor who had recovered from COVID-19.

The chain combines TRBV20-1 with TRBJ2-7; possibly TRBD1 or TRBD2 for D (5 bases each). The ends were cut back, 1 base at V and 2 bases at J, with 18 bases in the middle. The CDR3 has 16 residues. Germline CDR1 and CDR2: DFQATT and SNEGSKA (reference sequence). Here the CDR3 reads CSARGFGTVTPYEQYF. In DNA, the CDR3 is TGCAGTGCTAGAGGCTTCGGGACGGTGACACCCTACGAGCAGTACTTC.

As DNA, the CDR3 is TGTGCCAGTAGTGCCTATAGCGGGATGGACACCGGGGAGCTGTTTTTT. This translates into CASSAYSGMDTGELFF. This chain uses TRBV19 with TRBJ2-2, with 8 nucleotides matching TRBD2. In germline, CDR1 is LNHDA, CDR2 SQIVND (reference sequence). This CDR3 is built from 16 residues. V lost 5 bases and J lost 3; bases outside the gene matches: 8.

CDR3 residues: CAISSTGDYGYTF. The CDR3 nucleotides read TGTGCCATCAGTTCGACAGGCGACTATGGCTACACCTTC. The V and J genes are TRBV10-3 and TRBJ1-2; D might be TRBD1 (6 bases). Germline CDR1 is ENHRY and CDR2 is SYGVKD. The ends were cut back, 5 bases at V and 3 bases at J, with 10 bases in the middle. This CDR3 spans 13 amino acids.

This chain uses TRBV19 with TRBJ2-3; 10 nucleotides align to TRBD2. Trimming removed 6 bases from V and 4 bases from J; junction bases left unmatched: 7. The CDR3 is made up of 15 amino acids. Looked up from germline, CDR1 is LNHDA and CDR2 is SQIVND (reference sequence). CDR3 in amino acids: CASSPLAGAADTQYF. The CDR3 DNA is TGTGCCAGTAGCCCCCTAGCGGGAGCGGCAGATACGCAGTATTTT.

For the CDR3, the DNA is TGTGCCAGCAGCCGTGGGACTAGCGGGACCTCGAAGGAGACCCAGTACTTC. Residues: CASSRGTSGTSKETQYF. The chain employs TRBV5-4 and TRBJ2-5; 13 bases fit TRBD2. The V segment lost 4 bases and the J segment 5 bases; nucleotides outside the gene matches: 11. The germline gives CDR1 SGHNT, CDR2 YYREEE (reference sequence). CDR3 length equals 17 residues.

The V call is TRBV7-8, the J call TRBJ2-3, with D unclear. Trimming pared 2 bases from V and 1 base from J, leaving 13 bases between. CDR1 is SGHVS, CDR2 FQNEAQ, per germline. The CDR3 sequence is 16 residues long. CDR3 DNA sequence: TGTGCCAGCAGCTTAAGGGTTCGGGTGGGCACAGATACGCAGTATTTT. Translated, it gives CASSLRVRVGTDTQYF.

The chain is built from TRBV20-1 and TRBJ2-1; 11 bases match TRBD2. CDR3 length: 14 residues. Germline loops: CDR1 DFQATT, CDR2 SNEGSKA (reference sequence). The junction had 12 bases not matched to a gene; V was cut back by 5 bases and J by 12 bases. The CDR3 DNA is TGCAGTGCTTCCGGGACTAGCGGCTGGGGGGGGCAGTTCTTC. Amino acids: CSASGTSGWGGQFF.

The CDR3 bases are TGTGCCAGCAGTGACGGCGGGAGGGACACCGGGGAGCTGTTTTTT. Residues: CASSDGGRDTGELFF. The gene calls are TRBV6-4 and TRBJ2-2; TRBD2 matches 9 bases. V trimming: 2 bases; J trimming: 3 bases; junction bases outside the gene matches: 1. This CDR3 is built from 15 residues. CDR1 is MRHNA, CDR2 SNTAGT, per germline.

The J gene is TRBJ2-5, the V gene TRBV4-1; D is possibly TRBD1 or TRBD2 (5 bases each). This CDR3 has 16 residues. Germline CDR1 MGHRA, CDR2 YSYEKL. V lost 3 bases and J lost 3, with 17 bases in between. The CDR3 is CASSHPPGTGKETQYF. DNA for the CDR3: TGCGCCAGCAGCCACCCTCCCGGGACGGGGAAAGAGACCCAGTACTTC.

A few counts support this clonotype. V is TRBV20-1 and J is TRBJ1-1; possibly TRBD1 for D (6 bases). The CDR3 covers 11 residues. Trimming removed 6 bases at V and 11 bases at J, with 16 bases between. Germline CDR1 DFQATT, CDR2 SNEGSKA (reference sequence). The CDR3 loop reads CSANQGRGAFF. Written as DNA, the CDR3 is TGCAGTGCGAATCAGGGGCGCGGGGCTTTCTTT.